This TCR beta chain was obtained from a study of cytomegalovirus exposure and HLA in healthy donors. Details on this clone: The antigen remains undetermined.

Whole-study results and caveats: A prior analysis recorded that most TCR beta V segments were productive about 87% or about 30% of the time.

The PCR employed 60 Vbeta primers together with 13 Jbeta primers. Sequenced by immunoSEQ multiplex PCR; TCRdb stores in-frame clones only, minus some. The table records 150,000 to 200,000 clones, 81% of them present only once. The receptor was isolated from a man in his fifties or sixties in good health and CMV-seronegative. Sequences were obtained from PBMCs.

In nucleotides, the CDR3 is TGTGCCAGCAGTACAGATTTCTACAATGAGCAGTTCTTC. It translates to CASSTDFYNEQFF. The V gene is TRBV25-1, the J gene TRBJ2-1, with D uncertain. The germline CDR1 and CDR2 sequences are MGHDK and SYGVNS. This CDR3 is built from 13 residues. V shed 5 bases and J shed 3 bases, with 8 bases lying between them.